Presented here are 7 T cell receptor beta chains from one specimen sequenced in a study of response to subunit inactivated influenza vaccine. TCRdb re-derived calls from the RT-PCR reads in MiXCR, one entry per CDR3 protein. Of 650,000 to 700,000 distinct CDR3 sequences in the sample, around a sixth were seen once. This specimen consisted of PBMCs from blood, obtained 12 days after vaccination. The receptors come from a man in his fifties or sixties who received an inactivated influenza vaccine.

This chain uses TRBV20-1 with TRBJ2-6, with TRBD1 matching over 8 bases. With 6 bases clipped from V and 0 bases from J, the junction kept 4 bases outside the gene matches. There are 15 residues in the CDR3. From germline, CDR1 is DFQATT and CDR2 SNEGSKA (reference sequence). In nucleotides, the CDR3 is TGCAGTGCAAGACAGGGGTACTCTGGGGCCAACGTCCTGACTTTC. Encoded protein: CSARQGYSGANVLTF.

This clonotype was seen a few times. The rearrangement joins TRBV4-2 to TRBJ2-3; TRBD2 aligns across 9 bases. V was clipped by 5 bases and J by 3 bases; unmatched bases: 9. Germline CDR1 reads LGHNA; CDR2 reads YNFKEQ. CDR3 length: 16 residues. The CDR3 reads CASSGGGAVFTDTQYF. Here the CDR3 DNA reads TGTGCCAGCAGCGGCGGGGGGGCGGTTTTTACAGATACGCAGTATTTT.

This clonotype was picked up a small number of times. This chain connects TRBV6-2 or TRBV6-3 to TRBJ2-1; TRBD2 aligns across 7 bases. The CDR3 length is 15 residues. V dropped 6 bases and J dropped 5; count of bases not matched to a gene: 10. Germline CDR1 is MNHEY and CDR2 is SVGEGT. The DNA for the CDR3 is TGTGCCAGCAGACCGGGACTACTTCGTGACAATGAGCAGTTCTTC. It encodes CASRPGLLRDNEQFF.

This clonotype appeared a few times. The V and J genes are TRBV6-5 and TRBJ2-1, with 9 bases that match TRBD2. V lost 4 bases and J lost 13; bases outside the gene matches: 14. CDR1 is MNHEY, CDR2 SVGAGI, per germline. This CDR3 spans 15 amino acids. The DNA for the CDR3 is TGTGCCAGCAGTTCTACGCCCGCGGGGGGGCCGAGACAGTTCTTC. It codes for CASSSTPAGGPRQFF.

J is TRBJ2-7 and V is TRBV6-5; TRBD1 matches at 7 bases. This CDR3 comprises 14 residues. V shed 4 bases, J shed 3 bases, and the junction held 6 bases outside the gene matches. Germline V gives CDR1 MNHEY, CDR2 SVGAGI. The CDR3 DNA sequence: TGTGCCAGCAGTTCCTCGACAGGGAACTACGAGCAGTACTTC. Its protein is CASSSSTGNYEQYF.

This clonotype was observed a few times. The chain combines TRBV11-2 with TRBJ2-1; 8 nucleotides agree with TRBD2. Trimming at V came to 5 bases and at J to 6 bases, leaving 9 bases not matched to a gene. Germline V gene data show CDR1 as SGHAT and CDR2 as FQNNGV. The CDR3 runs 15 residues. This chain's CDR3 is CASSTQGGRLNEQFF. CDR3 DNA sequence: TGTGCCAGCAGCACCCAAGGCGGGAGGCTCAATGAGCAGTTCTTC. Based on the CDR3 plus reference TRBV11-2 and TRBJ2-1, the full variable domain is EAGVAQSPRYKIIEKRQSVAFWCNPISGHATLYWYQQILGQGPKLLIQFQNNGVVDDSQLPKDRFSAERLKGVDSTLKIQPAKLEDSAVYLCASSTQGGRLNEQFFGPGTRLTVL.

In its sample, this clonotype was seen a few times. The gene calls are TRBV7-8 and TRBJ2-1; 9 positions match TRBD1. Germline V lookup: CDR1 SGHVS, CDR2 FQNEAQ. V was clipped by 3 bases and J by 7 bases; unmatched bases: 7. CDR3 size: 15 residues. The CDR3 sequence is CASSFIGTGINEQFF. The CDR3 nucleotides are TGTGCCAGCAGCTTTATTGGGACAGGGATAAATGAGCAGTTCTTC.